This T cell receptor beta chain stems from a study of CD8 T cells in ankylosing spondylitis. Making the TCR beta libraries involved quantitative 5'-RACE with molecular barcodes. Using its own MiXCR run on the 5' RACE reads, TCRdb lists one record per CDR3 protein. The data show 150,000 to 200,000 distinct CDR3 sequences, about 20% seen once. This CDR3 has 15 amino acids. Germline CDR1 reads LNHDA; CDR2 reads SQIVND (reference sequence). V dropped 2 bases and J dropped 4; count of bases not matched to a gene: 5. Study-level results: For ankylosing spondylitis blood, a TCR beta motif of roughly 8 highly homologous variants appeared characteristic. Several of the motif variants were reported before in synovial fluid and blood from reactive arthritis. Disease-linked clones proved CD8+ and comparatively uncommon in peripheral blood.

This clonotype was seen ten or more times. The antigen is undetermined. The chain combines TRBV19 with TRBJ1-5; 7 nucleotides agree with TRBD1. This sequence originates from a male donor aged 10 to 30 with ankylosing spondylitis or in good health (not recorded which). The sample comprised blood, either unsorted or a sorted T cell fraction (not recorded which). The CDR3 loop reads CASSIKPGQNQPQHF. The DNA of the CDR3 is TGTGCCAGTAGTATAAAGCCGGGACAGAATCAGCCCCAGCATTTT.